Reported below is one TCR beta chain. The target of this receptor is not known. Per-nucleotide qualities are absent, and no much larger clonotype sits a single base away. Trimmed from V: 1 base; trimmed from J: 5 bases; junction bases lacking a gene match: 8. Based on the germline V gene, the CDR1 and CDR2 sequences are LGHNA and YSLEER. Taken from cysteine to phenylalanine, the CDR3 has 17 residues. Only the CDR3 portion is preserved as DNA: 51 bases, with reading frame beginning at the first base. The CDR3 regions of human TCRbeta chains were analyzed by immunosequencing. The authors' analysis ran thus. Repertoire TCRs were checked for matches against a reference library of SARS-CoV-2-specific TCRs that had been generated using the MIRA antigen-specificity platform. Breadth was defined as the fraction of unique TCRs that were SARS-CoV-2-associated. Depth was defined as the fraction of total T cells that were SARS-CoV-2-associated. Each spike-specific TCR was assigned to its reactive spike region and to a CD4 or CD8 class using the MIRA data. Log10-transformed breadth and depth values were compared by one-way ANOVA with Sidak's multiple comparisons tests. TCRdb carries this immuneACCESS record with in-frame sequences only. Its versions omit some clonotypes, under half of them owing to an unresolved V gene in the studies checked, with the rest unexplained. V and J calls and clone size are given by that table; D and trimming were obtained from the DNA. The sample table shows around 52,000 clones, and around 86% are seen once. The leading ten clones occupy approximately 15% of the sample.

This sample is part of a study of T cell responses to AZD1222 COVID-19 vaccine listed by TCRdb under 2021. As for the study more broadly: AZD1222 recipients whose second dose came at about 4 weeks and those whose second dose came at about 12 weeks were combined into one group, since spike-specific TCR depth and breadth did not differ between the two schedules. Trial participants were enrolled by age into 18-55, 56-69 and 70-plus year subgroups, with approximately 160, 26 and 62 TCR-sequenced participants respectively. TCR sequencing was performed for more than 230 trial participants, of whom roughly 200 were given two doses of AZD1222 and roughly 25 were given two doses of MenACWY control vaccine.

Overall study outcomes, separate from this receptor: Spike-specific TCR breadth and depth rose significantly after two AZD1222 doses compared with day 0 and with MenACWY recipients. The vaccine-associated CD4 TCRs covered the entire spike protein, and the dominant responses fell in regions 160-218 and 743-854. Reportedly, almost half of the unique spike-specific TCRs recognized epitopes lying outside the regions that are mutated in the B.1.351 and B.1.1.7 variants. Because no day 14 peak-response samples were available, the repertoires could be characterized only after the peak T cell response. In the small 56-69-year group, the increase in depth fell short of significance, most likely because of low power. Participants were mostly white British and included more females than males, and it was suggested by the authors that clonal diversity may have been underestimated. Conclusions about previously exposed vaccinees were limited because only six AZD1222 recipients were SARS-CoV-2 seropositive at baseline.

The time point label, read with the paper, signifies: baseline before first vaccination. Vaccinee samples came from UK trials COV001 and COV002, including a single-blind randomized controlled phase 2/3 trial of AZD1222 (ChAdOx1 nCoV-19) in healthy adults. For TCRbeta chain sequencing, PBMC samples were collected from trial participants at day 0 and at day 28 after the second dose. The specimen was peripheral blood, collected on day 0 of AZD1222 vaccination. This sequence was found in an adult in good health. This receptor chain uses TRBV4-3 and TRBJ2-3, and 11 junctional nucleotides match TRBD2. The nucleotide sequence is TGCGCCAGCAGCCAAGCCTCCCGACTAGCGGGGAAAGATACGCAGTATTTT. This gives the protein CASSQASRLAGKDTQYF.